This entry lists 32 T cell receptor beta chains sequenced from one sample in a study of early T cells in non-severe SARS-CoV-2 infection. MiXCR, applied by TCRdb to the 5' RACE reads, yields one record per CDR3 protein. The sample lists about 64,000 distinct CDR3 sequences; 20% to 25% were seen once. The sequencing used whole blood, collected at baseline. The receptor set was obtained from an adult who was a healthcare worker with PCR-confirmed SARS-CoV-2 infection or an uninfected control (not recorded which).

This clonotype was seen more than once but under ten times. J is TRBJ2-2 and V is TRBV2; 8 bases map to TRBD2. CDR1 is SNHLY, CDR2 FYNNEI, per germline. The CDR3 runs 17 residues. Germline trimming cut 3 bases from V and 1 base from J; bases unmatched to any gene: 7. The CDR3 is CASSDSMRGVNTGELFF. The CDR3 nucleotides are TGTGCCAGCAGTGATTCGATGCGGGGGGTGAACACCGGGGAGCTGTTTTTT.

This clonotype was recorded at least ten times. This rearrangement joins TRBV2 to TRBJ2-3; perhaps TRBD2 as D (7 bases). The germline V gene encodes CDR1 SNHLY and CDR2 FYNNEI. The CDR3 loop spans 15 amino acids. The V end lost 6 bases, the J end lost 1 base, and 14 bases lay between the germline ends. CDR3 loop: CASSSGGDGTDTQYF. The CDR3 bases are TGTGCCAGCAGCTCGGGGGGCGACGGCACAGATACGCAGTATTTT.

This clonotype was detected ten times or more. The chain combines TRBV29-1 with TRBJ2-5; D is unclear. The CDR3 covers 10 residues. Looked up from germline, CDR1 is SQVTM and CDR2 is ANQGSEA. The V gene lost 7 bases and the J gene lost 5 bases, with 8 bases spanning the gap. The CDR3 here is CSGSWETQYF. In DNA, the CDR3 is TGCAGCGGTTCGTGGGAGACCCAGTACTTC.

This clonotype was observed a few times. V usage is TRBV30 and J usage is TRBJ2-6, with D tentatively TRBD1 or TRBD2 (5 bases each). The CDR3 is 18 residues long. Germline V lookup: CDR1 GTSNPN, CDR2 SVGIG (reference sequence). V lost 0 bases, J lost 0 bases, and 15 bases lay in between. The CDR3 reads CAWSVRRTMVSGANVLTF. DNA of the CDR3: TGTGCCTGGAGTGTACGGAGGACAATGGTCTCTGGGGCCAACGTCCTGACTTTC.

This clonotype was detected ten times or more. This chain connects TRBV5-1 to TRBJ1-3; D gene ambiguous. This CDR3 has 15 amino acids. V was clipped by 0 bases and J by 5 bases, with 12 bases between them. Germline V gives CDR1 SGHRS, CDR2 YFSETQ. This CDR3 is CASSLAADLRNTIYF. CDR3 DNA sequence: TGCGCCAGCAGCTTGGCCGCCGATCTTAGAAACACCATATATTTT.

The chain employs TRBV5-1 and TRBJ1-2, with 8 bases that match TRBD1. V gave up 3 bases and J gave up 3 bases; unmatched junction bases: 1. The germline V gene encodes CDR1 SGHRS and CDR2 YFSETQ. CDR3 length: 13 amino acids. The CDR3 DNA sequence: TGCGCCAGCAGCTCGGGACAGGACTATGGCTACACCTTC. Protein product: CASSSGQDYGYTF.

This clonotype has at least ten counts. This chain joins TRBV5-1 and TRBJ2-3; unclear D gene. Trimming stripped 1 base from V and 1 base from J, with 7 bases between. The germline gives CDR1 SGHRS, CDR2 YFSETQ. CDR3 length: 14 residues. The CDR3 coding sequence is TGCGCCAGCAGCTTGCAACACCGCACAGATACGCAGTATTTT. Amino acids: CASSLQHRTDTQYF.

This clonotype showed up just a few times. The rearrangement joins TRBV5-1 to TRBJ2-7; no clear D. The CDR3 is made up of 13 amino acids. The V gene's germline CDR1 is SGHRS and CDR2 YFSETQ. V was trimmed by 0 bases and J by 5 bases, leaving 9 bases between them. CDR3 nucleotide sequence: TGCGCCAGCAGCTTGGCCCCTCCTAACGAGCAGTACTTC. Its translation is CASSLAPPNEQYF.

This clonotype appeared a few times. The rearrangement uses TRBV20-1 and TRBJ1-2, with 8 nucleotides matching TRBD1. The germline V gene has CDR1 DFQATT and CDR2 SNEGSKA (reference sequence). This CDR3 is built from 15 residues. The CDR3 nucleotides are TGCAACGCAGAGATCGGAGACAGGGGCCACTATGGCTACACCTTC. Translation: CNAEIGDRGHYGYTF.

The J gene is TRBJ1-1, the V gene TRBV5-1; the D is unclear. CDR3 size: 13 residues. Germline V gene lookup returns CDR1 SGHRS and CDR2 YFSETQ. Trimming left V 0 bases short and J 3 bases short, with 6 bases between. The CDR3 spells CASSLAGHTEAFF. The CDR3 region has the DNA TGCGCCAGCAGCTTGGCCGGGCACACTGAAGCTTTCTTT.

In its sample, this clonotype was seen a few times. The rearrangement links TRBV29-1 to TRBJ1-3; 11 nucleotides match TRBD1. J gave up 2 bases and V 7 bases, and 1 base lay outside the gene matches. The CDR3 spans 13 residues. Germline V lookup: CDR1 SQVTM, CDR2 ANQGSEA. CDR3 in amino acids: CSGGQGAGNTIYF. Written as DNA, the CDR3 is TGCAGCGGGGGACAGGGGGCTGGAAACACCATATATTTT.

This clonotype was seen a few times. The V gene is TRBV12-5, the J gene TRBJ2-1; D uncertain. This CDR3 spans 17 amino acids. V was clipped by 1 base and J by 0 bases, with 13 bases between them. From germline, CDR1 is LGHNT and CDR2 FRNRAP. CDR3 sequence: CASGLGPDGFSYNEQFF. The CDR3 nucleotides read TGTGCTAGTGGTTTGGGACCCGACGGATTCTCCTACAATGAGCAGTTCTTC.

The chain couples TRBV20-1 to TRBJ1-4; weak D call: TRBD1 (6 bases). This CDR3 is 12 amino acids long. Germline values: CDR1 DFQATT, CDR2 SNEGSKA (reference sequence). Between the trimmed V and J ends, which lost 3 bases and 8 bases, there was a span of 10 bases. DNA for the CDR3: TGCAGTGCTAGCAGGGGTTTCGAAAAACTGTTTTTT. This gives the protein CSASRGFEKLFF.

This clonotype has just a few counts. This rearrangement joins TRBV7-3 to TRBJ2-2; 7 bases match TRBD1. With V trimmed by 4 bases and J by 6 bases, 5 bases remained unmatched. The CDR3 is made up of 14 amino acids. Germline loops: CDR1 SGHTA, CDR2 FQGTGA. CDR3 sequence (DNA): TGTGCCAGCAGCTCTATGACAGGGCCCGGGGAGCTGTTTTTT. Its translation is CASSSMTGPGELFF.

A few counts support this clonotype. V usage is TRBV20-1 and J usage is TRBJ2-3; TRBD2 might be the D (5 bases). The CDR3 sequence is 15 residues long. Germline-derived CDR1 and CDR2 are DFQATT and SNEGSKA (reference sequence). Trimming stripped 5 bases from V and 2 bases from J, with 17 bases between. The CDR3 spells CSAVGVEGVTDTQYF. The CDR3 nucleotides read TGCAGTGCTGTAGGTGTTGAGGGAGTCACAGATACGCAGTATTTT.

This clonotype came up a few times. The chain employs TRBV6-1 and TRBJ1-1; the D gene is possibly TRBD1 (6 bases). The CDR3 consists of 13 residues. CDR1 and CDR2 from the germline V gene are MNHNS and SASEGT. Trimming cost V 1 base and J 5 bases, with 8 bases left between them. The CDR3, as DNA: TGTGCCAGCAGTGAAGAGGGGGGGACTGAAGCTTTCTTT. This gives the protein CASSEEGGTEAFF.

This clonotype was counted a few times. J is TRBJ1-3 and V is TRBV27, with D perhaps TRBD1 (5 bases). The CDR3 contains 16 residues. Deletions cut 6 bases from V and 0 bases from J, with 15 bases between. Germline-derived CDR1 and CDR2 are MNHEY and SMNVEV (reference sequence). In DNA form, the CDR3 reads TGTGCCAGCAGATCCCTCGACAGTATCTCTGGAAACACCATATATTTT. Amino acid sequence: CASRSLDSISGNTIYF.

This rearrangement joins TRBV29-1 to TRBJ2-1; D not resolved. The CDR3 runs to 11 residues. Germline CDR1 reads SQVTM; CDR2 reads ANQGSEA. V was shortened by 7 bases and J by 4 bases, with 8 bases between the two germline ends. This CDR3 is CSARTYNEQFF. The CDR3 coding sequence is TGCAGCGCTCGAACTTACAATGAGCAGTTCTTC.

This clonotype was picked up many times. The gene calls are TRBV7-9 and TRBJ2-6, with D possibly called TRBD1 or TRBD2 (5 bases each). The germline V gene has CDR1 SEHNR and CDR2 FQNEAQ (reference sequence). The CDR3 is 16 residues long. V lost 6 bases and J 0 bases, leaving 12 bases between the germline ends. The CDR3 sequence: CASRGDATSGANVLTF. CDR3 nucleotide sequence: TGTGCCAGCAGAGGGGACGCGACCTCTGGGGCCAACGTCCTGACTTTC.

The rearrangement links TRBV20-1 to TRBJ1-6; D may be TRBD1 (6 bases). Germline values: CDR1 DFQATT, CDR2 SNEGSKA (reference sequence). V was cut by 2 bases and J by 7 bases, with 12 bases left in between. CDR3 length: 14 amino acids. CDR3 protein: CSARMGGGNSPLHF. As DNA, the CDR3 is TGCAGTGCTAGAATGGGGGGCGGAAATTCACCCCTCCACTTT.

This clonotype was picked up a small number of times. V gene TRBV5-1 combines with J gene TRBJ2-3, with D perhaps TRBD2 (5 bases). Germline V lookup: CDR1 SGHRS, CDR2 YFSETQ. V gave up 1 base and J gave up 2 bases, with 14 bases separating them. The CDR3 has 16 residues. The CDR3 DNA reads as TGCGCCAGCAGCTTGTCGCAGCGGCTTTCCACAGATACGCAGTATTTT. Its translation: CASSLSQRLSTDTQYF.

The gene calls are TRBV11-2 and TRBJ2-5, with 13 bases identical to TRBD2. Germline CDR1 is SGHAT and CDR2 is FQNNGV. V shed 5 bases, J shed 5 bases, and the junction held 8 bases outside the gene matches. The CDR3 is 16 residues long. This chain's CDR3 is CASSPRGTSGDETQYF. CDR3 nucleotide sequence: TGTGCCAGCAGCCCTCGCGGGACTAGCGGGGATGAGACCCAGTACTTC.

This chain joins TRBV30 and TRBJ1-1; 8 positions match TRBD1. After removal of 2 bases from V and 7 bases from J, the junction contained 6 bases not matched to a gene. CDR3 length: 13 residues. The germline V gene has CDR1 GTSNPN and CDR2 SVGIG (reference sequence). The CDR3, as DNA: TGTGCCTGGAGTCCCCAGGGGGCTAGTGAAGCTTTCTTT. Its protein product is CAWSPQGASEAFF.

The chain links TRBV7-6 to TRBJ2-2; D is uncertain. V was shortened by 1 base and J by 3 bases, with 9 bases between the two germline ends. Germline lookup yields CDR1 SGHVS and CDR2 FNYEAQ. CDR3 length: 15 amino acids. The CDR3 is CASSLVDPYTGELFF. The CDR3 region has the DNA TGTGCCAGCAGCTTAGTGGACCCCTACACCGGGGAGCTGTTTTTT.

This clonotype was counted at least ten times. The rearrangement links TRBV2 to TRBJ1-1; TRBD1 matches at 7 bases. CDR3 length equals 13 residues. The trim removed 6 bases at V and 3 bases at J, leaving 4 bases unmatched. In germline, CDR1 is SNHLY, CDR2 FYNNEI. The DNA for the CDR3 is TGTGCCAGCAGGTACGACAGGGACACTGAAGCTTTCTTT. Residues: CASRYDRDTEAFF.

The chain carries TRBV5-6 and TRBJ1-2; no firm D call. Trimming removed 3 bases from V and 3 bases from J, with 15 bases in between. This CDR3 spans 15 amino acids. Germline V lookup: CDR1 SGHDT, CDR2 YYEEEE. CDR3 sequence (DNA): TGTGCCAGCAGCTCCCCCCGAGCGAAGGACTATGGCTACACCTTC. As protein: CASSSPRAKDYGYTF.

V is TRBV18 and J is TRBJ2-7; D is unresolved. The CDR3 length is 12 residues. CDR1 and CDR2 from the germline V gene are KGHSH and LQKENI. The V and J ends lost 3 bases and 4 bases respectively, with 7 bases between them. The CDR3 nucleotides read TGTGCCAGCTCACCGGTAGGGTACGAGCAGTACTTC. Translated, it gives CASSPVGYEQYF.

Many counts were recorded for this clonotype. The J gene is TRBJ2-1, the V gene TRBV14; D gene ambiguous. V lost 0 bases and J 0 bases, leaving 12 bases between the germline ends. Per germline, CDR1 SGHDN and CDR2 FVKESK. The CDR3 spans 17 residues. The CDR3 sequence is CASSQDWAQSSYNEQFF. In nucleotides, the CDR3 is TGTGCCAGCAGCCAAGATTGGGCCCAAAGCTCCTACAATGAGCAGTTCTTC. The variable domain in full, with the rest retrieved from reference TRBV14 and TRBJ2-1, is EAGVTQFPSHSVIEKGQTVTLRCDPISGHDNLYWYRRVMGKEIKFLLHFVKESKQDESGMPNNRFLAERTGGTYSTLKVQPAELEDSGVYFCASSQDWAQSSYNEQFFGPGTRLTVL.

J is TRBJ1-1 and V is TRBV7-9; possibly TRBD1 for D (6 bases). The CDR3 runs to 14 residues. Trimming shortened V by 2 bases and J by 2 bases, and 9 bases separated the two germline ends. Germline V gives CDR1 SEHNR, CDR2 FQNEAQ (reference sequence). DNA of the CDR3: TGTGCCAGCAGCTTACAGGGGTTTAACACTGAAGCTTTCTTT. Encoded protein: CASSLQGFNTEAFF.

The rearrangement uses TRBV19 and TRBJ2-7; perhaps TRBD2 as D (6 bases). The ends were cut back, 3 bases at V and 0 bases at J, with 12 bases in the middle. The germline V gene encodes CDR1 LNHDA and CDR2 SQIVND (reference sequence). The CDR3 sequence is 15 residues long. CDR3 coding DNA: TGTGCCAGTAGTATCGGGACTCAAAGCTCCTACGAGCAGTACTTC. Amino acids: CASSIGTQSSYEQYF.

There are a few counts of this clonotype. The J gene is TRBJ1-1, the V gene TRBV4-1, with a weak D call TRBD1 (5 bases). The CDR3 has 11 amino acids. Germline-derived CDR1 and CDR2 are MGHRA and YSYEKL. V lost 3 bases, J lost 9 bases, and 8 bases lay in between. The CDR3, as DNA: TGCGCCAGCAGCCACACAGGAAAAGCTTTCTTT. Translated, it gives CASSHTGKAFF.

This clonotype was seen a few times. The V gene is TRBV3-1, the J gene TRBJ2-2, with a weak D call TRBD1 (6 bases). Trimming left V 6 bases short and J 4 bases short, with 18 bases between. There are 16 residues in the CDR3. Germline CDR1 is LGHDT and CDR2 is YNNKEL (reference sequence). The CDR3 is CASSSWGQVSTGELFF. The CDR3 DNA reads as TGTGCCAGCAGTTCGTGGGGGCAGGTTTCCACCGGGGAGCTGTTTTTT. The full variable domain, rest sourced from reference TRBV3-1 and TRBJ2-2, is DTAVSQTPKYLVTQMGNDKSIKCEQNLGHDTMYWYKQDSKKFLKIMFSYNNKELIINETVPNRFSPKSPDKAHLNLHINSLELGDSAVYFCASSSWGQVSTGELFFGEGSRLTVL.